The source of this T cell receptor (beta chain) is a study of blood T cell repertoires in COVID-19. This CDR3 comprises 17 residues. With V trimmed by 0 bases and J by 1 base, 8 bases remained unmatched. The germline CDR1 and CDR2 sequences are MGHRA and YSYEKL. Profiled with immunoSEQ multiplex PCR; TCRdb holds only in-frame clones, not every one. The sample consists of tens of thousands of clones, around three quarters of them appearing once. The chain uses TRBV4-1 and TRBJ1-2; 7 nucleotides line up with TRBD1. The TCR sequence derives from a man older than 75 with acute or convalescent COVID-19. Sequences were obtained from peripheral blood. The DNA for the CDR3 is TGCGCCAGCAGCCAAGATAGTCAATGGGACAGTAACTATGGCTACACCTTC. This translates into CASSQDSQWDSNYGYTF.